The sequence of this T cell receptor (beta chain) was determined in a study of monozygotic twins with inflammatory bowel disease. Each CDR3 protein gets one entry in TCRdb, which reprocessed the 5' RACE reads and gives no DNA. Seen in this sample are approximately 120,000 distinct CDR3 sequences; the ten most common clones hold around an eighth. Germline V gives CDR1 SGHDT, CDR2 YYEEEE. The CDR3 consists of 15 residues. The sample consisted of blood. The V call is TRBV5-6, the J call TRBJ1-5. The TCR sequence derives from a human donor with ulcerative colitis or Crohn's disease, or a healthy co-twin of an affected twin (not recorded which). The CDR3 loop reads CASSLGQGFRQPQHF.